The 16 T cell receptor beta chains given below trace back to one sample, sequenced in a study of blood T cell repertoires in COVID-19. Sequencing was performed with immunoSEQ multiplex PCR; in TCRdb, only in-frame clones are kept and a portion is missing. The repertoire holds some 300,000 clones, with about 85% as singletons. Sequences were obtained from peripheral blood. The receptors were sampled from a man younger than 35 with active or convalescent COVID-19.

This chain joins TRBV6-6 and TRBJ2-7; 12 nucleotides line up with TRBD1. The CDR3 is 14 amino acids. The ends lost 7 bases at V and 5 bases at J; junction bases unmatched: 6. Germline V gene sequence: CDR1 MNHNY, CDR2 SVGAGI (reference sequence). The CDR3 spells CASKLGTGGHEQYF. As DNA, the CDR3 is TGTGCCAGCAAGTTAGGGACAGGGGGCCACGAGCAGTACTTC.

The rearrangement joins TRBV7-3 to TRBJ2-2; TRBD2 aligns across 9 bases. V shed 6 bases, J shed 5 bases, and the junction held 10 bases outside the gene matches. This CDR3 is built from 16 residues. Germline CDR1 SGHTA, CDR2 FQGTGA. CDR3 nucleotides: TGTGCCAGCAGAAAGCTTAGCGGGAGAGGTACCGGGGAGCTGTTTTTT. It specifies CASRKLSGRGTGELFF. Variable domain in full (rest from reference TRBV7-3 and TRBJ2-2): GAGVSQTPSNKVTEKGKYVELRCDPISGHTALYWYRQSLGQGPEFLIYFQGTGAADDSGLPNDRFFAVRPEGSVSTLKIQRTERGDSAVYLCASRKLSGRGTGELFFGEGSRLTVL.

The chain uses TRBV7-9 and TRBJ1-4; D is unclear. The CDR3 has 16 residues. The V gene's germline CDR1 is SEHNR and CDR2 FQNEAQ (reference sequence). Trimming stripped 5 bases from V and 2 bases from J, with 15 bases between. The CDR3 nucleotides are TGTGCCAGCAGCCTACTGGGAGGCCTGACTAATGAAAAACTGTTTTTT. Translating gives CASSLLGGLTNEKLFF.

In regard to this clone: Additional DNA sequences in this sample encode the identical CDR3. The chain employs TRBV5-1 and TRBJ2-5; D not certain. This CDR3 has 11 residues. Deletions cut 2 bases from V and 5 bases from J, with 4 bases between. Germline V gene data show CDR1 as SGHRS and CDR2 as YFSETQ. CDR3 residues: CASSFRETQYF. The CDR3 DNA reads TGCGCCAGCAGCTTCCGGGAGACCCAGTACTTC. The full variable domain, with the rest looked up from reference TRBV5-1 and TRBJ2-5, is KAGVTQTPRYLIKTRGQQVTLSCSPISGHRSVSWYQQTPGQGLQFLFEYFSETQRNKGNFPGRFSGRQFSNSRSEMNVSTLELGDSALYLCASSFRETQYFGPGTRLLVL.

The rearrangement links TRBV4-1 to TRBJ2-1; D is perhaps TRBD2 (5 bases). The CDR3 has 14 amino acids. The germline CDR1 and CDR2 sequences are MGHRA and YSYEKL. Trimming removed 2 bases from V and 8 bases from J, with 13 bases in between. CDR3: CASSQPTRGDEQFF. CDR3 DNA: TGCGCCAGCAGCCAACCTACCCGGGGAGATGAGCAGTTCTTC.

This clone was seen more than once but under ten times. This CDR3 reads CASSGQGSYEQYF. CDR3 sequence (DNA): TGTGCCAGCAGCGGACAGGGCTCCTACGAGCAGTACTTC. The chain combines TRBV9 with TRBJ2-7; 7 bases align to TRBD1. The CDR3 has 13 amino acids. V shed 3 bases, J shed 0 bases, and the junction held 0 bases outside the gene matches. The germline V gene encodes CDR1 SGDLS and CDR2 YYNGEE. Using reference TRBV9 and TRBJ2-7 for the parts outside the CDR3, the full variable domain is DSGVTQTPKHLITATGQRVTLRCSPRSGDLSVYWYQQSLDQGLQFLIQYYNGEERAKGNILERFSAQQFPDLHSELNLSSLELGDSALYFCASSGQGSYEQYFGPGTRLTVT.

This clone appeared once. This chain joins TRBV6-5 and TRBJ1-5; D unresolved. The CDR3 contains 14 residues. Deletions cut 11 bases from V and 3 bases from J, with 17 bases between. Germline V gene sequence: CDR1 MNHEY, CDR2 SVGAGI. The CDR3 nucleotides read TGTGCCGCCAGCCGACCAGGTTTCAATCAGCCCCAGCATTTT. It yields the protein CAASRPGFNQPQHF.

The chain uses TRBV9 and TRBJ2-7; 8 positions match TRBD1. J lost 3 bases, V lost 0 bases, and 2 bases had no gene match. Germline CDR1 SGDLS, CDR2 YYNGEE. CDR3 length: 14 residues. CDR3 residues: CASSVGQGNYEQYF. The DNA of the CDR3 is TGTGCCAGCAGCGTAGGACAGGGGAACTACGAGCAGTACTTC.

V usage is TRBV19 and J usage is TRBJ1-5; TRBD1 matches at 7 bases. The CDR3 has 12 residues. Trimming removed 9 bases from V and 6 bases from J; junction bases left unmatched: 5. CDR1 is LNHDA and CDR2 is SQIVND in the germline V gene (reference sequence). This CDR3 is CARPTGRQPQHF. Written as DNA, the CDR3 is TGTGCCAGGCCGACAGGGCGTCAGCCCCAGCATTTT.

CDR3 region: CASSWLGTENTEAFF. The CDR3 DNA follows: TGTGCCAGTAGCTGGTTGGGGACAGAGAACACTGAAGCTTTCTTT. This chain joins TRBV19 and TRBJ1-1; 7 bases match TRBD1. Trimming at V came to 6 bases and at J to 1 base, leaving 8 bases not matched to a gene. The CDR3 is 15 residues long. Germline CDR1 reads LNHDA; CDR2 reads SQIVND (reference sequence).

The chain combines TRBV27 with TRBJ2-1; 7 bases agree with TRBD2. J lost 7 bases, V lost 6 bases, and 12 bases had no gene match. This CDR3 spans 15 amino acids. CDR1 is MNHEY and CDR2 is SMNVEV in the germline V gene (reference sequence). DNA of the CDR3: TGTGCCAGCAGCTTCCCTGGGACTATAGTTAATGAGCAGTTCTTC. Amino acids: CASSFPGTIVNEQFF.

The chain has TRBV14 and TRBJ2-7; a weak D match, TRBD1 (6 bases). The germline gives CDR1 SGHDN, CDR2 FVKESK. Trimming took off 4 bases at V and 3 bases at J, with 16 bases between the two ends. This CDR3 region has 15 residues. The CDR3 spells CASSRMDSEVYEQYF. The CDR3 DNA follows: TGTGCCAGCAGCCGAATGGACAGTGAGGTCTACGAGCAGTACTTC.

The genes are TRBV7-2 and TRBJ1-6; TRBD1 matches 8 bases. Trimming cost V 3 bases and J 7 bases; bases outside gene matches: 2. Germline assignment: CDR1 SGHTA and CDR2 FQGNSA. The CDR3 runs to 14 residues. The CDR3: CASSLTGVNSPLHF. The CDR3 DNA is TGTGCCAGCAGCTTGACAGGGGTGAATTCACCCCTCCACTTT.

The V gene is TRBV9, the J gene TRBJ2-6; D is perhaps TRBD2 (6 bases). Trimming cost V 7 bases and J 0 bases, with 17 bases left between them. Germline CDR1 SGDLS, CDR2 YYNGEE. CDR3 size: 17 residues. The CDR3 DNA reads TGTGCCAGCGGGACCCTAGCGTATAGCTCTGGGGCCAACGTCCTGACTTTC. Translation gives CASGTLAYSSGANVLTF.

The J gene is TRBJ1-1, the V gene TRBV5-4; D possibly corresponds to TRBD1 (6 bases). The CDR3 is made up of 15 amino acids. CDR1 and CDR2 from the germline V gene are SGHNT and YYREEE (reference sequence). The V and J ends lost 1 base and 1 base respectively, with 11 bases between them. The CDR3 DNA reads as TGTGCCAGCAGCTTGACGGGGGGGGCGAACACTGAAGCTTTCTTT. Amino acids: CASSLTGGANTEAFF.

The chain joins TRBV20-1 to TRBJ2-1; 10 bases are a match to TRBD2. This CDR3 is 15 amino acids long. The germline gives CDR1 DFQATT, CDR2 SNEGSKA (reference sequence). Trimming took 3 bases from V and 5 from J; bases not matched to a gene: 7. The CDR3 sequence is CSASDSGGSHNEQFF. CDR3 nucleotides: TGCAGTGCTAGTGATAGCGGGGGGTCCCACAATGAGCAGTTCTTC.